This passage covers 27 T cell receptor beta chains from one sample sequenced in a study of T-cell reconstitution after alpha-beta-depleted transplantation in children. Molecular barcoding with unique molecular identifiers was used for the TCRbeta library. Using its own MiXCR run on the PCR reads, TCRdb lists one record per CDR3 protein. The table includes under 250,000 distinct CDR3 sequences, roughly 7% detected once. The specimen comprised PBMCs, sampled before TCRalphabeta/CD19-depleted stem cell transplant. Receptors were obtained from a boy under 10 years old with acute lymphoblastic leukemia, due to receive a stem cell transplant.

Notes on this clonotype: One base away lies a much larger clone, so this may be a sequencing read error. The V gene is TRBV20-1, the J gene TRBJ2-7; D is ambiguous. The CDR3 spans 12 residues. The germline V gene has CDR1 DFQATT and CDR2 SNEGSKA (reference sequence). V lost 1 base, J lost 11 bases, and 15 bases lay in between. The chain's CDR3 is CSARALNNAEYF. The CDR3 bases are TGCAGTGCTAGAGCCCTCAACAATGCGGAGTACTTC.

This clonotype was recorded many times. The CDR3 DNA follows: TGTGCCAGCAGTAAGGGACAGGGGAATTTACGCTACGAGCAGTACTTC. Translating gives CASSKGQGNLRYEQYF. The gene calls are TRBV28 and TRBJ2-7, with 10 bases matching TRBD1. Germline V gene lookup returns CDR1 MDHEN and CDR2 SYDVKM. The CDR3 runs 16 residues. V shed 5 bases and J 3 bases; nucleotides not matched to a gene: 10.

In its sample, this clonotype was seen many times. The chain employs TRBV3-1 and TRBJ1-4, with D perhaps TRBD1 (5 bases). V shed 4 bases and J shed 6 bases, with 18 bases lying between them. This CDR3 is 16 amino acids long. CDR1 is LGHDT, CDR2 YNNKEL, per germline (reference sequence). CDR3 nucleotides: TGTGCCAGCAGCCTGGCCGGACACGGGGGAGATGAAAAACTGTTTTTT. It codes for CASSLAGHGGDEKLFF.

This clonotype was observed a handful of times. This chain joins TRBV7-2 and TRBJ2-7, with D possibly called TRBD1 or TRBD2 (5 bases each). The length of the CDR3 is 16 residues. Germline values: CDR1 SGHTA, CDR2 FQGNSA. Trimming shortened V by 4 bases and J by 3 bases, and 19 bases separated the two germline ends. The CDR3 region has the DNA TGTGCCAGCAGCTCCATAAGCCGGGGCCGCGGCTACGAGCAGTACTTC. Protein product: CASSSISRGRGYEQYF.

This clonotype was detected many times. The V gene is TRBV5-1, the J gene TRBJ2-1, with D possibly being TRBD1 or TRBD2 (5 bases each). V was pared by 5 bases and J by 4 bases, with 16 bases between. Germline V gives CDR1 SGHRS, CDR2 YFSETQ. The CDR3 loop spans 15 amino acids. This CDR3 reads CASRRPGTVYNEQFF. The DNA for the CDR3 is TGCGCCAGCAGACGTCCCGGGACGGTTTACAATGAGCAGTTCTTC.

This clonotype was counted ten times or more. The chain combines TRBV7-9 with TRBJ2-5, with 11 bases lining up with TRBD2. The length of the CDR3 is 14 residues. CDR1 and CDR2 from the germline V gene are SEHNR and FQNEAQ (reference sequence). The V segment lost 5 bases and the J segment 4 bases; nucleotides outside the gene matches: 3. The CDR3 DNA sequence: TGTGCCAGCAGCGGGGGACTAGCGGCAGAGACCCAGTACTTC. Its protein product is CASSGGLAAETQYF. Looking up the rest from reference TRBV7-9 and TRBJ2-5 gives the full variable domain: DTGVSQNPRHKITKRGQNVTFRCDPISEHNRLYWYRQTLGQGPEFLTYFQNEAQLEKSRLLSDRFSAERPKGSFSTLEIQRTEQGDSAMYLCASSGGLAAETQYFGPGTRLLVL.

In its sample, this clonotype was seen many times. The rearrangement links TRBV28 to TRBJ1-2, with D perhaps matching TRBD1 (6 bases). Trimming cost V 4 bases and J 5 bases, with 8 bases left between them. This CDR3 is built from 12 residues. CDR1 is MDHEN, CDR2 SYDVKM, per germline. CDR3 residues: CASSSDSYGYTF. The CDR3 DNA reads TGTGCCAGCAGTTCGGACAGTTATGGCTACACCTTC.

This clonotype was observed many times. In nucleotides, the CDR3 is TGTGCCAGCAGGGGGGGGGGATCGAACACCGGGGAGCTGTTTTTT. Protein sequence: CASRGGGSNTGELFF. This sequence joins TRBV7-2 and TRBJ2-2; TRBD2 agrees at 7 bases. The J segment lost 0 bases and the V segment lost 6 bases, leaving 4 bases of the junction unmatched. Germline V gene sequence: CDR1 SGHTA, CDR2 FQGNSA. The CDR3 contains 15 residues.

Only a few counts were recorded for this clonotype. The chain links TRBV11-3 to TRBJ2-1; 7 positions agree with TRBD2. Germline CDR1 and CDR2: SGHNT and YENEEA. CDR3 length: 16 residues. J lost 5 bases, V lost 0 bases, and 7 bases had no gene match. The chain's CDR3 is CASSLEILGGNNEQFF. CDR3 sequence (DNA): TGTGCCAGCAGCTTAGAGATTTTGGGAGGGAACAATGAGCAGTTCTTC. Filled out from reference TRBV11-3 and TRBJ2-1, the complete variable domain reads EAGVVQSPRYKIIEKKQPVAFWCNPISGHNTLYWYLQNLGQGPELLIRYENEEAVDDSQLPKDRFSAERLKGVDSTLKIQPAELGDSAVYLCASSLEILGGNNEQFFGPGTRLTVL.

This clonotype was counted ten times or more. The J gene is TRBJ2-3, the V gene TRBV7-2, with 10 nucleotides matching TRBD2. CDR3 length: 15 amino acids. After removal of 2 bases from V and 5 bases from J, the junction contained 4 bases not matched to a gene. The germline gives CDR1 SGHTA, CDR2 FQGNSA. The CDR3 coding sequence is TGTGCCAGCAGCTTAATGGCTAGCGGGGGAGATACGCAGTATTTT. Its translation is CASSLMASGGDTQYF.

This clonotype has ten or more counts. The chain employs TRBV6-1 and TRBJ2-1, with 9 positions matching TRBD2. This CDR3 region has 14 residues. V was pared by 7 bases and J by 6 bases, with 7 bases of the junction left unmatched. Germline lookup yields CDR1 MNHNS and CDR2 SASEGT. Written as DNA, the CDR3 is TGTGCCAGCACCTTAGCGGGAGCCACCAATGAGCAGTTCTTC. The encoded protein is CASTLAGATNEQFF.

The genes are TRBV30 and TRBJ1-2; no clear D. CDR1 is GTSNPN, CDR2 SVGIG, per germline (reference sequence). V lost 3 bases and J 8 bases, leaving 10 bases between the germline ends. CDR3 length: 11 amino acids. The DNA for the CDR3 is TGTGCCTGGAGGGCGGAAGGAGGCTACACCTTC. Protein: CAWRAEGGYTF.

This clonotype appeared many times. The V gene is TRBV20-1, the J gene TRBJ2-2; D possibly corresponds to TRBD2 (5 bases). CDR3 length: 14 residues. From germline, CDR1 is DFQATT and CDR2 SNEGSKA (reference sequence). Deletions cut 5 bases from V and 6 bases from J, with 16 bases between. CDR3 sequence reads: CSARGGRWPGELFF. The DNA for the CDR3 is TGCAGTGCTCGAGGAGGTCGGTGGCCCGGGGAGCTGTTTTTT.

This chain links TRBV11-2 with TRBJ2-4; D may correspond to TRBD1 or TRBD2 (5 bases each). The germline V gene has CDR1 SGHAT and CDR2 FQNNGV. Between the trimmed V and J ends, which lost 4 bases and 7 bases, there was a span of 17 bases. This CDR3 region has 15 residues. The CDR3 DNA sequence: TGTGCCAGCAGCTCGGACCCCGGGACCCTCAACATTCAGTACTTC. Amino acid sequence: CASSSDPGTLNIQYF.

The table lists this clonotype with many counts. J is TRBJ1-2 and V is TRBV29-1, with D perhaps TRBD1 (5 bases). There are 15 residues in the CDR3. The germline V gene has CDR1 SQVTM and CDR2 ANQGSEA. V dropped 0 bases and J dropped 0 bases, with 11 bases sitting between them. The CDR3, as DNA: TGCAGCGTTGAAGAGGGGCCCACTGCTAACTATGGCTACACCTTC. Protein product: CSVEEGPTANYGYTF.

The chain is built from TRBV10-3 and TRBJ2-7; the match to TRBD2 covers 14 bases. This CDR3 spans 18 amino acids. Trimming cost V 6 bases and J 5 bases; bases outside gene matches: 15. Germline loops: CDR1 ENHRY, CDR2 SYGVKD. The chain's CDR3 is CAISATSSGLAGENEQYF. In DNA form, the CDR3 reads TGTGCCATCAGCGCAACTTCCTCGGGACTAGCGGGGGAAAACGAGCAGTACTTC.

Many counts were recorded for this clonotype. The chain employs TRBV20-1 and TRBJ1-1; a possible D gene is TRBD1 (6 bases). V was cut by 6 bases and J by 6 bases, with 14 bases left in between. Germline CDR1 DFQATT, CDR2 SNEGSKA (reference sequence). This CDR3 region has 12 residues. This CDR3 reads CSAGQILAEAFF. The CDR3 nucleotides read TGCAGTGCCGGACAGATCTTGGCTGAAGCTTTCTTT.

This clonotype has at least ten counts. CDR3 DNA: TGTGCCACCAGCAGAGCTGACCAGCCCCAGCATTTT. It translates to CATSRADQPQHF. J is TRBJ1-5 and V is TRBV15; D is unresolved. In germline, CDR1 is LNHNV, CDR2 YYDKDF (reference sequence). This CDR3 comprises 12 residues. Trimming removed 1 base at V and 7 bases at J, with 5 bases between.

This clonotype came up many times. The J gene is TRBJ2-1, the V gene TRBV11-2, with 7 positions matching TRBD2. This CDR3 has 15 residues. Germline CDR1 and CDR2: SGHAT and FQNNGV. With V trimmed by 1 base and J by 3 bases, 3 bases remained unmatched. The CDR3, as DNA: TGTGCCAGCAGCTTAGTGGGGGGGGACTACAATGAGCAGTTCTTC. Its translation: CASSLVGGDYNEQFF.

This clonotype was counted only a few times. This chain joins TRBV20-1 and TRBJ2-5; 9 positions match TRBD2. Germline-derived CDR1 and CDR2 are DFQATT and SNEGSKA (reference sequence). The J segment lost 4 bases and the V segment lost 7 bases, leaving 7 bases of the junction unmatched. The CDR3 contains 13 residues. CDR3 DNA: TGCAGTGTCGAGACAGCGGGGGGAGAGACCCAGTACTTC. It yields the protein CSVETAGGETQYF.

In this sample, this clonotype turned up a few times. The CDR3 bases are TGTGCCAGCGCGGGCTCCGTGGCCTACGAGCAGTACTTC. It yields the protein CASAGSVAYEQYF. The chain links TRBV6-5 to TRBJ2-7; D is perhaps TRBD2 (5 bases). Trimming pared 8 bases from V and 2 bases from J, leaving 13 bases between. Looked up from germline, CDR1 is MNHEY and CDR2 is SVGAGI. This CDR3 contains 13 residues.

This clonotype has at least ten counts. The CDR3 region has the DNA TGCAGTGCTACAGCGGGAGACTACGAGCAGTACTTC. This translates into CSATAGDYEQYF. The chain joins TRBV20-1 to TRBJ2-7, with TRBD2 matching 8 bases. J gave up 3 bases and V 4 bases, and 2 bases lay outside the gene matches. This CDR3 has 12 residues. Germline CDR1 is DFQATT and CDR2 is SNEGSKA (reference sequence).

V and J are TRBV7-9 and TRBJ2-7, with 7 positions matching TRBD2. This CDR3 comprises 15 residues. CDR1 SEHNR and CDR2 FQNEAQ come from the germline V gene (reference sequence). V lost 4 bases, J lost 2 bases, and 8 bases stayed unmatched. The CDR3 DNA is TGTGCCAGCAGCTCCACGAGCGGGATAACCTACGAGCAGTACTTC. Translating gives CASSSTSGITYEQYF.

This clonotype was seen at least ten times. The chain is built from TRBV5-1 and TRBJ2-6, with 7 bases identical to TRBD1. The CDR3 loop spans 18 amino acids. The V gene end was trimmed by 1 base and the J gene end by 1 base; junction bases not matched to a gene: 8. Germline assignment: CDR1 SGHRS and CDR2 YFSETQ. This CDR3 is CASSLLPGGSSGANVLTF. The CDR3 nucleotides read TGCGCCAGCAGCTTGCTCCCAGGGGGATCGTCTGGGGCCAACGTCCTGACTTTC. The variable domain in full, completed from reference TRBV5-1 and TRBJ2-6, reads KAGVTQTPRYLIKTRGQQVTLSCSPISGHRSVSWYQQTPGQGLQFLFEYFSETQRNKGNFPGRFSGRQFSNSRSEMNVSTLELGDSALYLCASSLLPGGSSGANVLTFGAGSRLTVL.

The CDR3 region is CASSQDQPPAEQFF. The CDR3 DNA is TGTGCCAGCAGCCAAGATCAGCCCCCGGCGGAGCAGTTCTTC. J is TRBJ2-1 and V is TRBV4-2; D gene ambiguous. Germline CDR1 LGHNA, CDR2 YNFKEQ. The CDR3 totals 14 residues. V lost 0 bases, J lost 10 bases, and 13 bases lay in between.

This clonotype was detected a few times. The chain combines TRBV27 with TRBJ2-3; the D gene is possibly TRBD2 (6 bases). The CDR3 is 14 amino acids. Germline V gene sequence: CDR1 MNHEY, CDR2 SMNVEV (reference sequence). V lost 2 bases and J 2 bases, leaving 8 bases between the germline ends. Here the CDR3 reads CASSLGGNTDTQYF. CDR3 sequence (DNA): TGTGCCAGCAGTTTAGGCGGGAACACAGATACGCAGTATTTT.

In the case of this clonotype: A much more abundant neighbour one base away suggests this may be a read error. The conserved phenylalanine or tryptophan is not found at the CDR3 terminus, so this likely reflects a read error. The V and J genes are TRBV5-1 and TRBJ1-2; D uncertain. The CDR3 is 13 residues long. Trimming stripped 2 bases from V and 8 bases from J, with 13 bases between. From germline, CDR1 is SGHRS and CDR2 YFSETQ. The CDR3 nucleotides read TGCGCCAGCAGCTTTGCGAGGGATTGGGGCTACACCTCC. This sequence encodes CASSFARDWGYTS.